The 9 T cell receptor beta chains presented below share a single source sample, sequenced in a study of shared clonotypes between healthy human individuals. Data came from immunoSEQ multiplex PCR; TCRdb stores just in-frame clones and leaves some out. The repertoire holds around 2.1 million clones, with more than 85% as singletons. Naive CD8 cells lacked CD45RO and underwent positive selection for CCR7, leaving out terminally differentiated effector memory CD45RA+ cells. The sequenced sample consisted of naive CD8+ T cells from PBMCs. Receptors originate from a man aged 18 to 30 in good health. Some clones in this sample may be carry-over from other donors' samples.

CDR3: CASSHGTSGNNEQFF. CDR3 coding DNA: TGTGCCAGCAGTCACGGGACTAGCGGGAACAATGAGCAGTTCTTC. V gene TRBV6-5 combines with J gene TRBJ2-1; TRBD2 agrees at 13 bases. The CDR3 consists of 15 residues. The ends lost 5 bases at V and 5 bases at J; junction bases unmatched: 3. Germline V gene data show CDR1 as MNHEY and CDR2 as SVGAGI.

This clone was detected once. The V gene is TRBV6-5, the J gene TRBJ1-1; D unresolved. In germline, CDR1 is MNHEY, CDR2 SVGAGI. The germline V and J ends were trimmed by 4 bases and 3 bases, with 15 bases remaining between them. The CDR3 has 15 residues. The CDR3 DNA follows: TGTGCCAGCAGTTGGGCTGGGGTCGGGGACACTGAAGCTTTCTTT. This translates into CASSWAGVGDTEAFF.

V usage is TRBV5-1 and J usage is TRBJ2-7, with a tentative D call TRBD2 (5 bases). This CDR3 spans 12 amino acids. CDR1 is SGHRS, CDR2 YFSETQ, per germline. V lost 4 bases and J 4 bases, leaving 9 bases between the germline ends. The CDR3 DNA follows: TGCGCCAGCAGCCGTGGGAGTTACGAGCAGTACTTC. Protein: CASSRGSYEQYF.

The CDR3 DNA reads as TGTGCCAGCAGCTTAGAGGTGGCGGCACGTGAGCTGTTTTTT. It is translated as CASSLEVAARELFF. The chain recombines TRBV7-9 with TRBJ2-2; D call uncertain. Germline assignment: CDR1 SEHNR and CDR2 FQNEAQ (reference sequence). The CDR3 spans 14 residues. V was cut by 1 base and J by 11 bases, with 14 bases left in between. Using reference TRBV7-9 and TRBJ2-2 for the parts outside the CDR3, the full variable domain is DTGVSQNPRHKITKRGQNVTFRCDPISEHNRLYWYRQTLGQGPEFLTYFQNEAQLEKSRLLSDRFSAERPKGSFSTLEIQRTEQGDSAMYLCASSLEVAARELFFGEGSRLTVL.

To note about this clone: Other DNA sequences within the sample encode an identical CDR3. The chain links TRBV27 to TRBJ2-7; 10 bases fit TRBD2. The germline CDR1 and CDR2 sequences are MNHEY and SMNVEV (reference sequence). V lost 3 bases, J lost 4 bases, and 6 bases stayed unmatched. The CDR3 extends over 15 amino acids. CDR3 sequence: CASSFSLAGVYEQYF. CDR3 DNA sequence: TGTGCCAGCAGTTTTAGTCTAGCGGGAGTTTACGAGCAGTACTTC.

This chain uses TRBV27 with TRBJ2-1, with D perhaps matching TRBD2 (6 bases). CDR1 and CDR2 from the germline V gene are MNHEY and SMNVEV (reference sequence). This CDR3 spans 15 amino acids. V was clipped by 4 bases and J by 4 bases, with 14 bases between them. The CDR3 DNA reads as TGTGCCAGCAGTTCTCGGGACTCGGGGTACAATGAGCAGTTCTTC. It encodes CASSSRDSGYNEQFF.

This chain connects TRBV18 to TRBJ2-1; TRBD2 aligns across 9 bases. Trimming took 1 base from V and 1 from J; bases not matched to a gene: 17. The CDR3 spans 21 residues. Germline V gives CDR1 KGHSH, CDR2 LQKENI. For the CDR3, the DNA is TGTGCCAGCTCACCACTATCACAGGGGACGAAGCGGGAGGCTTCCTACAATGAGCAGTTCTTC. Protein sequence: CASSPLSQGTKREASYNEQFF.

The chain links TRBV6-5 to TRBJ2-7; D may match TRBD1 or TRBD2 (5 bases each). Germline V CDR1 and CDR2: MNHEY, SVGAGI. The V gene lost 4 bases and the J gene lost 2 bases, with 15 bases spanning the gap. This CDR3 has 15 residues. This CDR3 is CASSSPGRVPYEQYF. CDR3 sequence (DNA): TGTGCCAGCAGTTCTCCGGGACGGGTCCCCTACGAGCAGTACTTC.

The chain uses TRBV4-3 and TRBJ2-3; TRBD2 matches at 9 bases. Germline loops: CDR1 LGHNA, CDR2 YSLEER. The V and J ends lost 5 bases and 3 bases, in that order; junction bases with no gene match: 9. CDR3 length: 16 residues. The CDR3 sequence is CASSWAWSGRTDTQYF. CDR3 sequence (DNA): TGCGCCAGCAGCTGGGCGTGGAGCGGGAGGACAGATACGCAGTATTTT.